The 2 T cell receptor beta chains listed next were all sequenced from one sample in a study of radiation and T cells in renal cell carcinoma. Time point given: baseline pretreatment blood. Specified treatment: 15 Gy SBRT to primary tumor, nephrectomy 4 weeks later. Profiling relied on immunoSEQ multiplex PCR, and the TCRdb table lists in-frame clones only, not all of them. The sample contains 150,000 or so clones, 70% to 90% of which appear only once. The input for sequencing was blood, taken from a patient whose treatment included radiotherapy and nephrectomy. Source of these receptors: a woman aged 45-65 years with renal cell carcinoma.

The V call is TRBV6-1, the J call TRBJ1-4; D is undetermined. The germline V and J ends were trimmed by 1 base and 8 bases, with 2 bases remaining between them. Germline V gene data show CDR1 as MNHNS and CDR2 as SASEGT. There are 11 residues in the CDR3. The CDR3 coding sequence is TGTGCCAGCAGTGAAGTAGAAAAACTGTTTTTT. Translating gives CASSEVEKLFF.

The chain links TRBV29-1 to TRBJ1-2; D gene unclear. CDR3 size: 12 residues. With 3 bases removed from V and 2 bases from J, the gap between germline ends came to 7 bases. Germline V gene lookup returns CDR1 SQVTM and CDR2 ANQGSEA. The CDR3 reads CSVDSGNYGYTF. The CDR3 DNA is TGCAGCGTTGATTCCGGGAACTATGGCTACACCTTC. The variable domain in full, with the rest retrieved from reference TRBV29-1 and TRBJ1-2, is SAVISQKPSRDICQRGTSLTIQCQVDSQVTMMFWYRQQPGQSLTLIATANQGSEATYESGFVIDKFPISRPNLTFSTLTVSNMSPEDSSIYLCSVDSGNYGYTFGSGTRLTVV.